A single sample gave rise to the 32 T cell receptor beta chains below, sequenced in a study of T-cell reconstitution after alpha-beta-depleted transplantation in children. Preparation of the TCRbeta library involved a method that used unique molecular identifiers. TCRdb re-analysed the PCR reads in MiXCR, keeping a single row per CDR3 protein. The table records around 440,000 distinct CDR3 sequences, around 15% of them present only once. The specimen comprised PBMCs, mostly from graft donor cells, sampled 360 days after TCRalphabeta/CD19-depleted stem cell transplant. The source of these receptors is a boy less than two years old who had a stem cell transplant for Wiskott-Aldrich syndrome, so the T cells may come from the graft donor.

This sequence joins TRBV12-3 or TRBV12-4 and TRBJ2-7; 11 nucleotides agree with TRBD1. The ends lost 6 bases at V and 9 bases at J; junction bases unmatched: 13. The CDR3 is 15 amino acids. CDR3 in DNA: TGTGCCAGCAGCCTCCTGGACAGGGGGCGTAGCCGGCAGTACTTC. It encodes CASSLLDRGRSRQYF.

The rearrangement uses TRBV7-8 and TRBJ2-4; 7 bases fit TRBD1. J gave up 2 bases and V 6 bases, and 13 bases lay outside the gene matches. CDR1 and CDR2 from the germline V gene are SGHVS and FQNEAQ. The CDR3 extends over 17 amino acids. The chain's CDR3 is CASSPTSDRLSKNIQYF. The CDR3 DNA follows: TGTGCCAGCAGTCCAACATCGGACAGGCTTTCCAAAAACATTCAGTACTTC.

This clonotype appeared a few times. This rearrangement joins TRBV6-1 to TRBJ2-7; TRBD2 aligns across 13 bases. The CDR3 length is 16 residues. The germline gives CDR1 MNHNS, CDR2 SASEGT. Unmatched junction bases numbered 7, after V lost 6 bases and J lost 2 bases. Written as DNA, the CDR3 is TGTGCCAGCAGCCTCAGGGGACTAGCGGGAACCTACGAGCAGTACTTC. The encoded protein is CASSLRGLAGTYEQYF.

The chain links TRBV5-1 to TRBJ2-3; 8 nucleotides line up with TRBD1. Germline loops: CDR1 SGHRS, CDR2 YFSETQ. J lost 5 bases, V lost 0 bases, and 5 bases had no gene match. The CDR3 sequence is 15 residues long. The DNA of the CDR3 is TGCGCCAGCAGCTTGGCAGGGGGCTATAGAGATACGCAGTATTTT. Translated, it gives CASSLAGGYRDTQYF.

This clonotype appeared a few times. The J gene is TRBJ2-1, the V gene TRBV7-8; unclear D gene. This CDR3 spans 15 amino acids. The V and J ends lost 5 bases and 8 bases respectively, with 19 bases between them. Germline V gives CDR1 SGHVS, CDR2 FQNEAQ. CDR3 coding DNA: TGTGCCAGCAGCCCCCTGGAAAGCCCCAAGGATGAGCAGTTCTTC. Translation: CASSPLESPKDEQFF. Full variable domain (rest looked up from reference TRBV7-8 and TRBJ2-1): GAGVSQSPRYKVAKRGQDVALRCDPISGHVSLFWYQQALGQGPEFLTYFQNEAQLDKSGLPSDRFFAERPEGSVSTLKIQRTQQEDSAVYLCASSPLESPKDEQFFGPGTRLTVL.

The chain recombines TRBV7-2 with TRBJ2-7; D assignment may be TRBD1 or TRBD2 (5 bases each). V dropped 5 bases and J dropped 2 bases, with 19 bases sitting between them. Germline V CDR1 and CDR2: SGHTA, FQGNSA. The CDR3 is 16 amino acids. CDR3 in DNA: TGTGCCAGCAGCGCCCATAGGTGGGACGTAGCCTACGAGCAGTACTTC. Translating it yields CASSAHRWDVAYEQYF.

The sample holds a few counts of this clonotype. J is TRBJ2-7 and V is TRBV11-1; 14 nucleotides align to TRBD2. V lost 5 bases to trimming and J lost 1 base; unmatched junction nucleotides: 10. The germline V gene has CDR1 SGHAT and CDR2 FQDESV (reference sequence). This CDR3 contains 18 residues. The CDR3 DNA follows: TGTGCCAGCAGCCCACGACTAGCGGGAGGGCCTTTATCCTACGAGCAGTACTTC. Translation gives CASSPRLAGGPLSYEQYF.

The V call is TRBV12-3 or TRBV12-4, the J call TRBJ2-1; 12 nucleotides agree with TRBD2. V gave up 0 bases and J gave up 9 bases; unmatched junction bases: 6. CDR3 length: 16 amino acids. CDR3 loop: CASSLAPGLAGFEQFF. CDR3 DNA sequence: TGTGCCAGCAGTTTAGCCCCGGGACTAGCGGGCTTTGAGCAGTTCTTC.

The CDR3 coding sequence is TGTGCCAGCAGCTTAGCCGGGACTAGCGGGGGTTCAAGCTCCTACGAGCAGTACTTC. Its translation: CASSLAGTSGGSSSYEQYF. This rearrangement joins TRBV7-2 to TRBJ2-7; TRBD2 agrees at 14 bases. The V gene's germline CDR1 is SGHTA and CDR2 FQGNSA. V lost 0 bases, J lost 0 bases, and 7 bases stayed unmatched. The CDR3 runs to 19 residues.

The sample holds a few counts of this clonotype. The chain employs TRBV28 and TRBJ1-1; 7 bases align to TRBD1. The length of the CDR3 is 14 residues. The V gene end was trimmed by 2 bases and the J gene end by 5 bases; junction bases not matched to a gene: 5. Germline CDR1 reads MDHEN; CDR2 reads SYDVKM. The CDR3 reads CASSLEGGSTEAFF. The DNA of the CDR3 is TGTGCCAGCAGTTTAGAAGGGGGCTCGACTGAAGCTTTCTTT.

This sequence joins TRBV29-1 and TRBJ2-5; D call uncertain. V gave up 5 bases and J gave up 5 bases, with 12 bases separating them. The CDR3 is 12 residues long. Germline-derived CDR1 and CDR2 are SQVTM and ANQGSEA. This CDR3 reads CSVWGIEETQYF. The CDR3 DNA is TGCAGCGTTTGGGGTATAGAGGAGACCCAGTACTTC.

V is TRBV2 and J is TRBJ2-1; 11 positions agree with TRBD1. This CDR3 region has 15 residues. Trimming cost V 5 bases and J 6 bases; bases outside gene matches: 6. Germline CDR1 is SNHLY and CDR2 is FYNNEI. The CDR3 nucleotides are TGTGCCAGCAGTCGAACCGGGACAGGGGGCAATGAGCAGTTCTTC. This gives the protein CASSRTGTGGNEQFF.

The gene calls are TRBV11-1 and TRBJ2-1, with 8 bases lining up with TRBD2. The germline V gene has CDR1 SGHAT and CDR2 FQDESV (reference sequence). This CDR3 region has 19 residues. The junction had 17 bases not matched to a gene; V was cut back by 2 bases and J by 5 bases. In DNA, the CDR3 is TGTGCCAGCAGCTTAAGGGGACTAGAGCCCTCGTACCTTCACAATGAGCAGTTCTTC. It yields the protein CASSLRGLEPSYLHNEQFF.

This clonotype came up a few times. V and J are TRBV10-3 and TRBJ2-5; D not resolved. The CDR3 length is 13 residues. Germline assignment: CDR1 ENHRY and CDR2 SYGVKD. Trimming cost V 2 bases and J 2 bases, with 6 bases left between them. This CDR3 reads CAISERLQETQYF. The CDR3 DNA follows: TGTGCCATCAGTGAGCGACTGCAAGAGACCCAGTACTTC.

This clonotype was seen repeatedly, ten times or more. The chain links TRBV7-6 to TRBJ2-7; weak D call: TRBD2 (6 bases). The V gene lost 1 base and the J gene lost 2 bases, with 9 bases spanning the gap. The CDR3 covers 14 residues. Germline assignment: CDR1 SGHVS and CDR2 FNYEAQ. CDR3 sequence reads: CASSLGTTTYEQYF. The CDR3 DNA sequence: TGTGCCAGCAGCTTAGGGACTACAACCTACGAGCAGTACTTC. Looking up the rest from reference TRBV7-6 and TRBJ2-7 gives the full variable domain: GAGVSQSPRYKVTKRGQDVALRCDPISGHVSLYWYRQALGQGPEFLTYFNYEAQQDKSGLPNDRFSAERPEGSISTLTIQRTEQRDSAMYRCASSLGTTTYEQYFGPGTRLTVT.

This clonotype was recorded a few times. V and J are TRBV29-1 and TRBJ2-5; D unclear. This CDR3 spans 12 amino acids. Germline loops: CDR1 SQVTM, CDR2 ANQGSEA. V was shortened by 8 bases and J by 2 bases, with 12 bases between the two germline ends. Here the CDR3 DNA reads TGCAGCCCCCCGGACGGGCAAGAGACCCAGTACTTC. This translates into CSPPDGQETQYF. Based on the CDR3 plus reference TRBV29-1 and TRBJ2-5, the full variable domain is SAVISQKPSRDICQRGTSLTIQCQVDSQVTMMFWYRQQPGQSLTLIATANQGSEATYESGFVIDKFPISRPNLTFSTLTVSNMSPEDSSIYLCSPPDGQETQYFGPGTRLLVL.

The table lists this clonotype with a few counts. The V and J genes are TRBV5-5 and TRBJ1-4; 7 positions match TRBD1. CDR1 is SGHKS and CDR2 is YYEKEE in the germline V gene (reference sequence). V lost 4 bases to trimming and J lost 6 bases; unmatched junction nucleotides: 6. The CDR3 extends over 14 amino acids. In DNA, the CDR3 is TGTGCCAGCAGCCCCGGGACAGACTATGAAAAACTGTTTTTT. Translating it yields CASSPGTDYEKLFF.

In this sample, this clonotype turned up many times. The chain uses TRBV12-3 or TRBV12-4 and TRBJ2-4; 8 nucleotides agree with TRBD1. Trimming cost V 5 bases and J 6 bases; bases outside gene matches: 12. The CDR3 runs 16 residues. The CDR3 DNA follows: TGTGCCAGCAGTCGGACAGGGACTGCCCCCTTAAACATTCAGTACTTC. This sequence encodes CASSRTGTAPLNIQYF.

This clonotype has only a few counts. This chain joins TRBV3-1 and TRBJ1-2, with D unresolved. The CDR3 contains 15 residues. Germline CDR1 LGHDT, CDR2 YNNKEL (reference sequence). The V gene lost 0 bases and the J gene lost 0 bases, with 8 bases spanning the gap. The CDR3 sequence is CASSQEIGSNYGYTF. The CDR3 DNA sequence: TGTGCCAGCAGCCAAGAAATCGGGTCTAACTATGGCTACACCTTC.

The chain has TRBV6-5 and TRBJ2-1; TRBD2 matches at 9 bases. Unmatched junction bases numbered 4, after V lost 2 bases and J lost 8 bases. Per germline, CDR1 MNHEY and CDR2 SVGAGI. The CDR3 length is 14 residues. CDR3 region: CASSYVAGGHEQFF. The CDR3 coding sequence is TGTGCCAGCAGTTACGTGGCGGGGGGGCATGAGCAGTTCTTC.

The table lists this clonotype with a few counts. The V call is TRBV12-3 or TRBV12-4, the J call TRBJ1-2; D is possibly TRBD1 (6 bases). V lost 4 bases to trimming and J lost 0 bases, with 9 bases between them. The CDR3 is 14 amino acids. The CDR3 DNA sequence: TGTGCCAGCAGTTCTGGGACACCTAACTATGGCTACACCTTC. It yields the protein CASSSGTPNYGYTF.

CDR3 residues: CASSLSGTAGELFF. The CDR3 DNA follows: TGTGCCAGCAGCTTAAGCGGGACGGCCGGGGAGCTGTTTTTT. The chain uses TRBV7-2 and TRBJ2-2, with 7 bases lining up with TRBD2. J lost 6 bases, V lost 2 bases, and 3 bases had no gene match. The CDR3 totals 14 residues. Per germline, CDR1 SGHTA and CDR2 FQGNSA.

This chain uses TRBV2 with TRBJ2-3, with D maybe TRBD2 (6 bases). Germline CDR1 reads SNHLY; CDR2 reads FYNNEI. The CDR3 totals 14 residues. V lost 10 bases and J 2 bases, leaving 16 bases between the germline ends. The CDR3 loop reads CATLREVPTDTQYF. The CDR3 DNA sequence: TGTGCCACCCTGAGGGAGGTGCCCACAGATACGCAGTATTTT.

This clonotype was seen a few times. V and J are TRBV11-3 and TRBJ2-5, with D perhaps being TRBD1 or TRBD2 (5 bases each). The CDR3 is made up of 17 amino acids. Trimming took off 2 bases at V and 3 bases at J, with 19 bases between the two ends. Per the germline V gene, CDR1 is SGHNT and CDR2 is YENEEA. CDR3 loop: CASSLSPLTGPKETQYF. CDR3 nucleotide sequence: TGTGCCAGCAGCTTATCCCCACTGACGGGGCCCAAAGAGACCCAGTACTTC.

This clonotype was recorded at least ten times. The chain is built from TRBV12-3 or TRBV12-4 and TRBJ2-3; tentative D call: TRBD2 (6 bases). The CDR3 length is 14 residues. V was clipped by 5 bases and J by 3 bases, with 12 bases between them. The CDR3 loop reads CASSLLRETDTQYF. In DNA form, the CDR3 reads TGTGCCAGCAGTCTGTTACGGGAGACAGATACGCAGTATTTT.

This rearrangement joins TRBV6-2 or TRBV6-3 to TRBJ2-5; 8 bases are a match to TRBD2. V was pared by 6 bases and J by 1 base, with 13 bases of the junction left unmatched. Germline CDR1 is MNHEY and CDR2 is SVGEGT. CDR3 length: 17 residues. For the CDR3, the DNA is TGTGCCAGCAGATCCTCCCCATGGCGGGGGGCCCAAGAGACCCAGTACTTC. Its protein product is CASRSSPWRGAQETQYF.

The genes are TRBV7-9 and TRBJ2-1; weak D call: TRBD1 (6 bases). This CDR3 spans 15 amino acids. Germline V gives CDR1 SEHNR, CDR2 FQNEAQ (reference sequence). The V end lost 3 bases, the J end lost 7 bases, and 16 bases lay between the germline ends. In DNA, the CDR3 is TGTGCCAGCAGCTTTGTGGCAGGGGCGAGGAATGAGCAGTTCTTC. This encodes CASSFVAGARNEQFF.

This clonotype has only one observation. This chain joins TRBV18 and TRBJ2-3; D is uncertain. The CDR3 is 15 residues long. V was trimmed by 4 bases and J by 2 bases, leaving 13 bases between them. The germline CDR1 and CDR2 sequences are KGHSH and LQKENI. Written as DNA, the CDR3 is TGTGCCAGCTCACAGGCCGGGCCGACCACAGATACGCAGTATTTT. As protein: CASSQAGPTTDTQYF.

CDR3 nucleotides: TGTGCCAGCAGCCGATTCCATCGACAGGGTGGTCTCGATGGCTACGAGCAGTACTTC. Protein: CASSRFHRQGGLDGYEQYF. This chain uses TRBV13 with TRBJ2-7; 7 bases agree with TRBD1. Germline CDR1 reads PRHDT; CDR2 reads FYEKMQ (reference sequence). The V gene end was trimmed by 5 bases and the J gene end by 3 bases; junction bases not matched to a gene: 22. This CDR3 has 19 amino acids. Drawing the rest from reference TRBV13 and TRBJ2-7, the complete variable domain is AAGVIQSPRHLIKEKRETATLKCYPIPRHDTVYWYQQGPGQDPQFLISFYEKMQSDKGSIPDRFSAQQFSDYHSELNMSSLELGDSALYFCASSRFHRQGGLDGYEQYFGPGTRLTVT.

This clonotype has at least ten counts. The chain couples TRBV29-1 to TRBJ2-1, with D perhaps assigned TRBD1 or TRBD2 (5 bases each). CDR1 and CDR2 (germline): SQVTM, ANQGSEA. The CDR3 spans 13 residues. V lost 7 bases, J lost 1 base, and 11 bases lay in between. CDR3 bases: TGCAGCGCTGGGGGTCTATCCTACAATGAGCAGTTCTTC. It yields the protein CSAGGLSYNEQFF.

The V and J genes are TRBV28 and TRBJ2-7, with D tentatively TRBD1 or TRBD2 (5 bases each). The V gene's germline CDR1 is MDHEN and CDR2 SYDVKM. V gave up 7 bases and J gave up 2 bases, with 12 bases separating them. The CDR3 has 13 residues. The CDR3 here is CASKLSGPYEQYF. DNA of the CDR3: TGTGCCAGCAAGCTATCGGGACCCTACGAGCAGTACTTC.

This clonotype was observed a few times. The CDR3 DNA is TGTGCCAGCAGTGGCCAGGGTAGAGCTTTCTTT. The encoded protein is CASSGQGRAFF. The rearrangement uses TRBV12-3 or TRBV12-4 and TRBJ1-1; D may be TRBD1 (5 bases). V gave up 5 bases and J gave up 10 bases, with 11 bases separating them. This CDR3 is built from 11 residues.